This TCR beta chain was observed in a study of CD8+CD57+ T cells in acquired aplastic anemia. Study-level background: Sorted CD4+ and CD8+ cells yielded DNA averaging about 2.9 ug.

Germline CDR1 SNHLY, CDR2 FYNNEI. V shed 8 bases and J shed 0 bases, with 8 bases lying between them. The CDR3 runs 13 residues. Sequencing was done on patients that had shown CD8+CD57+ cell expansion by flow cytometry. TCR beta VDJ combinations and CDR3 sequences were profiled from genomic DNA. TCRdb re-called the reads with MiXCR, one entry per CDR3 protein. The sample contains approximately 57,000 distinct CDR3 sequences, around 50% of which appear only once. Specimen: sorted CD4+, CD8+, or CD8+CD57+ T cells (not recorded which) from PBMCs. The TCR originated in a human donor with aplastic anemia. The rearrangement uses TRBV2 and TRBJ1-3; D remains unclear. In nucleotides, the CDR3 is TGTGCCAGCTCCTACCGCTCTGGAAACACCATATATTTT. It specifies CASSYRSGNTIYF.